These 17 T cell receptor beta chains were all obtained from the same sample, sequenced in a study of CD8+ T cells in alopecia areata. RNA, once extracted, was reverse transcribed into cDNA for use as the sequencing template. The assay was immunoSEQ multiplex PCR, and TCRdb's table has in-frame clones only and misses some. The sample carries some 190,000 clones, approximately 50% recorded once. The treatment was: oral pan-JAK inhibitor, 5-10 mg twice daily. This sample comprised CD8+ T cells sorted from blood, obtained at week 52, from a patient treated with tofacitinib. The receptors stem from a human donor with alopecia areata.

The genes are TRBV29-1 and TRBJ2-2, with D uncertain. Trimming took off 0 bases at V and 8 bases at J, with 13 bases between the two ends. This CDR3 comprises 14 residues. Looked up from germline, CDR1 is SQVTM and CDR2 is ANQGSEA. The CDR3 here is CSVEDHVSGGELFF. The CDR3 region has the DNA TGCAGCGTTGAAGATCATGTCTCCGGAGGGGAGCTGTTTTTT.

This clone was detected only a few times. The genes are TRBV30 and TRBJ2-7; D is uncertain. V lost 5 bases to trimming and J lost 3 bases, with 8 bases between them. CDR1 is GTSNPN, CDR2 SVGIG, per germline (reference sequence). The CDR3 length is 11 residues. The CDR3 spells CAWGQNYEQYF. In DNA, the CDR3 is TGTGCCTGGGGGCAGAACTACGAGCAGTACTTC.

The chain is built from TRBV5-1 and TRBJ2-3, with D perhaps matching TRBD2 (6 bases). Germline V gene data show CDR1 as SGHRS and CDR2 as YFSETQ. This CDR3 contains 15 residues. Trimming removed 4 bases from V and 4 bases from J, with 16 bases in between. The CDR3 DNA is TGCGCCAGCAGCCGTGGGACTGTTCCCCCAGATACGCAGTATTTT. As protein: CASSRGTVPPDTQYF.

This clone was seen a handful of times. This CDR3 is CASSPPGQGPYEQYF. As DNA, the CDR3 is TGTGCCAGCAGCCCCCCCGGACAGGGCCCCTACGAGCAGTACTTC. The chain combines TRBV13 with TRBJ2-7; 8 bases are shared with TRBD1. The CDR3 spans 15 residues. Germline V gene sequence: CDR1 PRHDT, CDR2 FYEKMQ (reference sequence). V trimming: 5 bases; J trimming: 2 bases; junction bases outside the gene matches: 8.

V is TRBV13 and J is TRBJ2-7, with 7 bases that match TRBD1. The germline gives CDR1 PRHDT, CDR2 FYEKMQ (reference sequence). V lost 5 bases, J lost 3 bases, and 7 bases stayed unmatched. The CDR3 runs 14 residues. The CDR3 coding sequence is TGTGCCAGCAGCCTACGGGACAGTTTCTACGAGCAGTACTTC. Encoded protein: CASSLRDSFYEQYF. Supplemented by reference TRBV13 and TRBJ2-7, the full variable domain reads AAGVIQSPRHLIKEKRETATLKCYPIPRHDTVYWYQQGPGQDPQFLISFYEKMQSDKGSIPDRFSAQQFSDYHSELNMSSLELGDSALYFCASSLRDSFYEQYFGPGTRLTVT.

A word on this clone: The same CDR3 arises from other DNA sequences in this sample as well. The V call is TRBV5-6, the J call TRBJ1-2, with D perhaps TRBD1 (5 bases). With 2 bases removed from V and 5 bases from J, the gap between germline ends came to 7 bases. CDR1 and CDR2 from the germline V gene are SGHDT and YYEEEE. The CDR3 runs 12 residues. The DNA for the CDR3 is TGTGCCAGCAGCTTACGGGGGTATGGCTACACCTTC. It specifies CASSLRGYGYTF.

This clone occurred a few times. The genes are TRBV19 and TRBJ2-7, with D perhaps TRBD1 (5 bases). Trimming pared 2 bases from V and 5 bases from J, leaving 22 bases between. CDR1 is LNHDA and CDR2 is SQIVND in the germline V gene (reference sequence). This CDR3 is 17 amino acids long. CDR3 coding DNA: TGTGCCAGTAGTATAAGGTTTGATGGGGCAGGGAAGGACGAGCAGTACTTC. Translation: CASSIRFDGAGKDEQYF.

This rearrangement joins TRBV10-3 to TRBJ2-5; 7 positions agree with TRBD1. The CDR3 contains 14 residues. Unmatched junction bases numbered 5, after V lost 6 bases and J lost 1 base. In germline, CDR1 is ENHRY, CDR2 SYGVKD. CDR3 DNA: TGTGCCATCAGCGGACAGGAGACCCAAGAGACCCAGTACTTC. This translates into CAISGQETQETQYF.

The table lists this clone with a few counts. The DNA of the CDR3 is TGCGCCAGCTCATGGGGACTGAACACTGAAGCTTTCTTT. Residues: CASSWGLNTEAFF. J is TRBJ1-1 and V is TRBV5-1; tentatively, D is TRBD1 (5 bases). V lost 7 bases to trimming and J lost 0 bases, with 10 bases between them. The CDR3 is 13 residues long. Germline V gives CDR1 SGHRS, CDR2 YFSETQ.

The V gene is TRBV4-1, the J gene TRBJ1-5, with a weak D call TRBD1 (5 bases). V gave up 3 bases and J gave up 2 bases, with 11 bases separating them. CDR1 and CDR2 (germline): MGHRA, YSYEKL. The CDR3 length is 15 residues. DNA of the CDR3: TGCGCCAGCAGCCAGTACCGGGACGGCAATCAGCCCCAGCATTTT. It encodes CASSQYRDGNQPQHF.

The CDR3 reads CASSDYRLNEQFF. The DNA for the CDR3 is TGTGCCAGCAGTGATTACAGGCTCAATGAGCAGTTCTTC. The V and J genes are TRBV2 and TRBJ2-1; tentatively, D is TRBD1 (5 bases). Germline V gene sequence: CDR1 SNHLY, CDR2 FYNNEI. The CDR3 is 13 residues long. The germline V and J ends were trimmed by 3 bases and 6 bases, with 9 bases remaining between them.

This clone has only a few counts. In DNA, the CDR3 is TGTGCCTGGAGTGGTGATGACCATGCATCGGGCGAGCAGTACTTC. It yields the protein CAWSGDDHASGEQYF. The chain combines TRBV30 with TRBJ2-7; no reliable D call. CDR3 length equals 15 residues. Trimming stripped 1 base from V and 6 bases from J, with 19 bases between. Germline V gene data show CDR1 as GTSNPN and CDR2 as SVGIG (reference sequence).

The V and J genes are TRBV9 and TRBJ1-2; the D gene is possibly TRBD1 (6 bases). This CDR3 is built from 13 residues. V was trimmed by 1 base and J by 4 bases, leaving 8 bases between them. Looked up from germline, CDR1 is SGDLS and CDR2 is YYNGEE. The CDR3 is CASSVRGGYGYTF. CDR3 nucleotides: TGTGCCAGCAGCGTAAGGGGGGGCTATGGCTACACCTTC.

This clone was observed a few times. Other DNA sequences in this sample translate to the same CDR3. The chain recombines TRBV5-1 with TRBJ1-5; possibly TRBD1 for D (5 bases). The germline V gene has CDR1 SGHRS and CDR2 YFSETQ. The CDR3 sequence is 14 residues long. The V end was cut by 0 bases, the J end by 4 bases, with 8 bases between. The CDR3 reads CASSLAGGNQPQHF. The CDR3, as DNA: TGCGCCAGCAGCTTGGCCGGGGGTAATCAGCCCCAGCATTTT.

The chain uses TRBV9 and TRBJ2-1, with a possible D match to TRBD2 (5 bases). Germline V gene sequence: CDR1 SGDLS, CDR2 YYNGEE. Trimming cost V 3 bases and J 9 bases, with 10 bases left between them. This CDR3 has 12 amino acids. The CDR3 loop reads CASSGLAGEQFF. CDR3 nucleotide sequence: TGTGCCAGCAGCGGGCTCGCGGGTGAGCAGTTCTTC.

The rearrangement links TRBV15 to TRBJ1-5; 7 nucleotides agree with TRBD1. Germline V gene lookup returns CDR1 LNHNV and CDR2 YYDKDF (reference sequence). V shed 6 bases and J 6 bases; nucleotides not matched to a gene: 8. The CDR3 sequence is 14 residues long. CDR3 in DNA: TGTGCCACCAGGGGAGGGGGCGAGAGTCAGCCCCAGCATTTT. This encodes CATRGGGESQPQHF.

This clone was picked up a small number of times. This sequence joins TRBV4-2 and TRBJ1-1; possible D gene TRBD1, 5 bases. The germline V gene has CDR1 LGHNA and CDR2 YNFKEQ. This CDR3 has 16 residues. Trimming removed 0 bases from V and 4 bases from J, with 15 bases in between. The CDR3 DNA reads TGTGCCAGCAGCCAAGATCCGGGGGATTTGGCCACTGAAGCTTTCTTT. Amino acids: CASSQDPGDLATEAFF.